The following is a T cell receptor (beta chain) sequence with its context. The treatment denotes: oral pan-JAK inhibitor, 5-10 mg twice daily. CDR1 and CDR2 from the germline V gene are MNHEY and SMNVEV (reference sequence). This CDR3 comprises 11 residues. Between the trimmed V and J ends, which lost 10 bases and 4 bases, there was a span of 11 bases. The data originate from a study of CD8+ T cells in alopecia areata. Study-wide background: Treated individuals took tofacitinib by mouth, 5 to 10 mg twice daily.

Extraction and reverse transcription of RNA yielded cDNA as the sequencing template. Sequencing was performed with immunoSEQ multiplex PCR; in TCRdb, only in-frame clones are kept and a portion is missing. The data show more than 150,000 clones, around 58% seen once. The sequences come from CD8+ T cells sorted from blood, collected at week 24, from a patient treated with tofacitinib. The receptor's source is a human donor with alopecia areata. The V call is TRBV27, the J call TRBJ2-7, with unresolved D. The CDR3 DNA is TGTGCCACCAGACAAGGGTACGAGCAGTACTTC. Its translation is CATRQGYEQYF.